Given below is one T cell receptor beta chain in context. The sample belongs to a study of blood T cell repertoires in COVID-19. In the study overall: COVID-19 samples from acute and convalescent phases originated in the United States, Italy and Spain. Sample material is recorded as cDNA or gDNA derived from T cells, B-cell-depleted T cells, or PBMCs.

In germline, CDR1 is LNHDA, CDR2 SQIVND (reference sequence). The CDR3 has 15 amino acids. V lost 1 base to trimming and J lost 5 bases; unmatched junction nucleotides: 7. In the source study's methods: The authors estimated nucleated cell counts from reference gene primer amplification. Data came from immunoSEQ multiplex PCR; TCRdb stores just in-frame clones and leaves some out. D and trimming were read from the DNA, whereas the V and J calls and clone size are those reported in that table. The table shows fewer than 90,000 clones, with roughly 80% occurring only once. Sequences were obtained from peripheral blood. This receptor was taken from a human donor in a cohort sampled during active COVID-19. The J gene is TRBJ1-2, the V gene TRBV19, with 7 nucleotides matching TRBD1. The CDR3 sequence: CASSIGADRPYGYTF. The DNA for the CDR3 is TGTGCCAGTAGTATAGGAGCGGACAGGCCTTATGGCTACACCTTC.